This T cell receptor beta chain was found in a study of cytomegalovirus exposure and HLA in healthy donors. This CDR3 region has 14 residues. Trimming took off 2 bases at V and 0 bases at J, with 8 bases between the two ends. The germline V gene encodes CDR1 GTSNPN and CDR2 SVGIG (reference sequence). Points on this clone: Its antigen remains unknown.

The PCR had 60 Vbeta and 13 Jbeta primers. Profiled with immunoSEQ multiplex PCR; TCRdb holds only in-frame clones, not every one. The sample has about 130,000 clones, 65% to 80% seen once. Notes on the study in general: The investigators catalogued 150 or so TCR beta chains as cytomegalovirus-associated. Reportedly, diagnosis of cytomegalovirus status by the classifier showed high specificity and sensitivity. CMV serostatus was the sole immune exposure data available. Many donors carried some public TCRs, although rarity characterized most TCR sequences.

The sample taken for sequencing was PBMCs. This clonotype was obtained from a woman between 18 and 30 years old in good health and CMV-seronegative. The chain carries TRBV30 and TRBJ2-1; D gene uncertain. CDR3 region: CAWSKLTSYNEQFF. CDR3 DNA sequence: TGTGCCTGGAGTAAACTAACCTCCTACAATGAGCAGTTCTTC.